This TCR beta chain was profiled in a study of blood T cell repertoires in COVID-19. Authors' data handling: Cell counts per sample came from amplifying reference gene primers. Libraries were prepared by immunoSEQ multiplex PCR; TCRdb keeps only in-frame clonotypes and omits some of them. That table gives V, J and clone size, and the DNA gave D and trimming. Here the sample spans 400,000 or so clones, around 90% being singletons. CDR1 is LGHDT and CDR2 is YNNKEL in the germline V gene (reference sequence). The V and J ends lost 1 base and 3 bases, in that order; junction bases with no gene match: 14. CDR3 size: 19 residues.

The specimen sequenced was peripheral blood. The TCR was taken from a man between 18 and 35 years old with COVID-19, enrolled during active disease. This sequence joins TRBV3-1 (or the pseudogene TRBV3-2) and TRBJ2-3, with 9 positions matching TRBD2. CDR3 DNA sequence: TGTGCCAGCAGCCAAGTTATTGCGGGGGGGCAACGGGCAACAGATACGCAGTATTTT. It translates to CASSQVIAGGQRATDTQYF.